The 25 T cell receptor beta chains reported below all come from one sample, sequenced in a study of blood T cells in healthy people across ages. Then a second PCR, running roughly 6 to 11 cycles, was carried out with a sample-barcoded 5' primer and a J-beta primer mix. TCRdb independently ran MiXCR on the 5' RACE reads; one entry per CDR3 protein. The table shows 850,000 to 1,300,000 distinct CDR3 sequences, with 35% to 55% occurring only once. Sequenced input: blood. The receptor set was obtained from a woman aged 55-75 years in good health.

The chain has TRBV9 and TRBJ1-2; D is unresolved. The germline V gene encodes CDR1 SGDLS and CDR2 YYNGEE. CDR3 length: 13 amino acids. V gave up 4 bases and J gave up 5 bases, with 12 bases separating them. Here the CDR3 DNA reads TGTGCCAGCAGCCCCAGTCATGGTTATGGCTACACCTTC. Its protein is CASSPSHGYGYTF.

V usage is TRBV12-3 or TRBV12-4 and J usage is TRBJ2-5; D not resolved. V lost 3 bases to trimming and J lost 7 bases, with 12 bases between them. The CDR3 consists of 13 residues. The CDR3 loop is CASSLTPASTQYF. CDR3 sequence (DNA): TGTGCCAGCAGTTTGACCCCTGCGTCGACCCAGTACTTC.

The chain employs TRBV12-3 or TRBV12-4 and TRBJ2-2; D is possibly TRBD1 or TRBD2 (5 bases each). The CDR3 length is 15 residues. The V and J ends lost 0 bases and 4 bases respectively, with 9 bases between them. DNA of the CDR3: TGTGCCAGCAGTTTAGCGGGACCCGGCACCGGGGAGCTGTTTTTT. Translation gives CASSLAGPGTGELFF.

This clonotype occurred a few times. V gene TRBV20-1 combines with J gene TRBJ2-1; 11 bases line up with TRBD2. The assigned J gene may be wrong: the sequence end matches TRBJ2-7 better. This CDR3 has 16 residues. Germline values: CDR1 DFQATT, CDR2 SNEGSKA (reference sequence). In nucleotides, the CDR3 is TGCAGTGCTAGAGCTCCGGGACTAGCGGCCTACAATGAGCAGTACTTC. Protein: CSARAPGLAAYNEQYF.

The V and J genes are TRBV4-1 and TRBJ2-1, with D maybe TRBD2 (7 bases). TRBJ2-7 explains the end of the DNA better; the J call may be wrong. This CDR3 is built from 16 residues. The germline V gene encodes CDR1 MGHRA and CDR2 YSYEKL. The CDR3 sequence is CASSQEGGAPYNEQYF. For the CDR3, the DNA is TGCGCCAGCAGCCAAGAAGGGGGGGCACCCTACAATGAGCAGTACTTC.

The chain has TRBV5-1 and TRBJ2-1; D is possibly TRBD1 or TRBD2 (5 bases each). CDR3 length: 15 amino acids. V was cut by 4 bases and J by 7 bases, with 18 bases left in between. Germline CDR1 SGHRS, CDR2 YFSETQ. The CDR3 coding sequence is TGCGCCAGCAGCATGGGCCCCGGGGCACGGAATGAGCAGTTCTTC. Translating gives CASSMGPGARNEQFF. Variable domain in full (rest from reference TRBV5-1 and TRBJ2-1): KAGVTQTPRYLIKTRGQQVTLSCSPISGHRSVSWYQQTPGQGLQFLFEYFSETQRNKGNFPGRFSGRQFSNSRSEMNVSTLELGDSALYLCASSMGPGARNEQFFGPGTRLTVL.

CDR3 sequence: CAISLLPNQPQHF. CDR3 coding DNA: TGTGCCATCAGCCTCCTGCCAAATCAGCCCCAGCATTTT. This chain joins TRBV10-3 and TRBJ1-5; D unclear. The V end lost 6 bases, the J end lost 4 bases, and 10 bases lay between the germline ends. Germline V CDR1 and CDR2: ENHRY, SYGVKD. This CDR3 spans 13 amino acids.

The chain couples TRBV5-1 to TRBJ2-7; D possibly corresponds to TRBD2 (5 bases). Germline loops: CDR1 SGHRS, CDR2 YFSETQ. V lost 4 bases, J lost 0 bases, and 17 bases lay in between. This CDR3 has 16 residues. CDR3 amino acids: CASSLRGPSPSYEQYF. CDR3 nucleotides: TGCGCCAGCAGCCTTCGTGGCCCTAGCCCCTCCTACGAGCAGTACTTC.

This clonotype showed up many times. CDR3 residues: CAIGKDRNYGYTF. In DNA form, the CDR3 reads TGTGCCATCGGGAAGGACAGGAACTATGGCTACACCTTC. This chain uses TRBV10-3 with TRBJ1-2; 7 bases map to TRBD1. CDR3 length equals 13 residues. Germline CDR1 ENHRY, CDR2 SYGVKD. The V segment lost 8 bases and the J segment 2 bases; nucleotides outside the gene matches: 5.

Here the CDR3 reads CASSFDRGGEQYF. In DNA, the CDR3 is TGTGCCAGCAGCTTCGACAGGGGAGGGGAGCAGTACTTC. J is TRBJ2-7 and V is TRBV7-8, with D maybe TRBD1 (8 bases). This CDR3 comprises 13 residues. V dropped 3 bases and J dropped 7 bases, with 13 bases sitting between them. Germline V gene lookup returns CDR1 SGHVS and CDR2 FQNEAQ.

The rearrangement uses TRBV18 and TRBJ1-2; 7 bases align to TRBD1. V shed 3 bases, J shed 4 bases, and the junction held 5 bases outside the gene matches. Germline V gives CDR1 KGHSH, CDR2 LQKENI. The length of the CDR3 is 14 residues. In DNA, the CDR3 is TGTGCCAGCTCACCCACAGGGGCCATCTATGGCTACACCTTC. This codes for CASSPTGAIYGYTF.

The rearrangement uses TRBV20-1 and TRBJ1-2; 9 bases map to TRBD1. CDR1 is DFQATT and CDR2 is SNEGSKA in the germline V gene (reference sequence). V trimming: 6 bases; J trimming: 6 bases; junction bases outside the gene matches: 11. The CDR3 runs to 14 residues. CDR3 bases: TGCAGTGCCTCAAACGCCGGGACAGGGAATGGCTACACCTTC. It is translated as CSASNAGTGNGYTF.

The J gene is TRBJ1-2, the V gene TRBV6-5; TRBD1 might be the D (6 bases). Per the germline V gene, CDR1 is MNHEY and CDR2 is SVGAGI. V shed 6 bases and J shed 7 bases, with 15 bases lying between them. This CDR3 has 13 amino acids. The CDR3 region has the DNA TGTGCCAGCAGGGGGGGGGCAACTGGTGGCTACACCTTC. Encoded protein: CASRGGATGGYTF.

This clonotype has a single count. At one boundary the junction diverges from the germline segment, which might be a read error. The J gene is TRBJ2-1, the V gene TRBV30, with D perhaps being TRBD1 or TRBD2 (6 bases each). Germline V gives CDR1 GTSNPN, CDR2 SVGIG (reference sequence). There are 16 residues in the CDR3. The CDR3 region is CAWSVGGPGGGNGQFF. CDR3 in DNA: TGTGCCTGGAGTGTAGGTGGGCCCGGGGGCGGGAATGGGCAGTTCTTC. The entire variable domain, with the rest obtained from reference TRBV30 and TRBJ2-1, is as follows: SQTIHQWPATLVQPVGSPLSLECTVEGTSNPNLYWYRQAAGRGLQLLFYSVGIGQISSEVPQNLSASRPQDRQFILSSKKLLLSDSGFYLCAWSVGGPGGGNGQFFGPGTRLTVL.

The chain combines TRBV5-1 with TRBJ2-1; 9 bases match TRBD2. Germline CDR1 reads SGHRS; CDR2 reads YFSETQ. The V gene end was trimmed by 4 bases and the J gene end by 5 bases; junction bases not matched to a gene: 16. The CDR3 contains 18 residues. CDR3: CASSRSASGTGTDNEQFF. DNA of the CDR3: TGCGCCAGCAGCCGAAGCGCTAGCGGGACCGGTACGGACAATGAGCAGTTCTTC.

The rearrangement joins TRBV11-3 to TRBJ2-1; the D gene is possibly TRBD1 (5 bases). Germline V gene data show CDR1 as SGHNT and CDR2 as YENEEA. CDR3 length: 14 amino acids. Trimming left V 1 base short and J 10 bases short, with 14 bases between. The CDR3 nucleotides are TGTGCCAGCAGCTTAGGGGGCTACAACGCCGAGCAGTTCTTC. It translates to CASSLGGYNAEQFF.

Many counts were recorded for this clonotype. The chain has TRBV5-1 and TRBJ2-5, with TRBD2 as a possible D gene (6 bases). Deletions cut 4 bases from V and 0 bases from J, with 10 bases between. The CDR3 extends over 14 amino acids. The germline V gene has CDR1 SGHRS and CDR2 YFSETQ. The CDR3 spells CASSLSGYQETQYF. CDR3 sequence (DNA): TGCGCCAGCAGCCTTAGCGGCTACCAAGAGACCCAGTACTTC.

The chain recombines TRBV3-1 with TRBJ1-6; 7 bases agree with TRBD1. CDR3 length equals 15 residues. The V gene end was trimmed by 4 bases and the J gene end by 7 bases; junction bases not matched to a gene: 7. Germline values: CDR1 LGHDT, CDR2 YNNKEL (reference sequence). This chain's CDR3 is CASSLGQVGNSPLHF. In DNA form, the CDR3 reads TGTGCCAGCAGCCTCGGACAGGTGGGAAATTCACCCCTCCACTTT.

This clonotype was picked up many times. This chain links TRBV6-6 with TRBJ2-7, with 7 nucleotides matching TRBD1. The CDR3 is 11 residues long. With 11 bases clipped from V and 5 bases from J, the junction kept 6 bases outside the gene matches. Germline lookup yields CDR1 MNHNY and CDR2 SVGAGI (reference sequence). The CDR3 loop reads CAVRGNDEQYF. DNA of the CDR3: TGTGCCGTCAGGGGGAACGACGAGCAGTACTTC.

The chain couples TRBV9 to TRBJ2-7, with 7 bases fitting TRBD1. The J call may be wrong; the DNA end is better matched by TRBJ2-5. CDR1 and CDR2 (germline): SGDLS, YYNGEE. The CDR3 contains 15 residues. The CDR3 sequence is CASSIAGGVRETQYF. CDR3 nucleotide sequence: TGTGCCAGCAGCATAGCAGGGGGAGTCCGAGAGACCCAGTACTTC.

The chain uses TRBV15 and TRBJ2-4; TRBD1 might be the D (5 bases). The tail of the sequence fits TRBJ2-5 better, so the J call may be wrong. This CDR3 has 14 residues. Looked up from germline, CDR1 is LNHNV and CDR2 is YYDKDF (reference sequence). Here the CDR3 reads CATSSTQGRETQYF. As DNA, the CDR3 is TGTGCCACCAGCTCTACTCAGGGTCGAGAGACCCAGTACTTC.

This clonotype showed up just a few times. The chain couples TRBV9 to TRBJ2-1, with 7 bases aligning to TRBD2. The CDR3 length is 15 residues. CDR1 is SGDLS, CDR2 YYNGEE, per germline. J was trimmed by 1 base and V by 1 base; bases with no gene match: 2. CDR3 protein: CASSVSAGSYNEQFF. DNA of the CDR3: TGTGCCAGCAGCGTATCAGCGGGATCCTACAATGAGCAGTTCTTC.

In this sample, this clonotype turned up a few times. Here the CDR3 reads CSASGVGVADTQYF. CDR3 nucleotide sequence: TGCAGTGCTAGCGGAGTGGGAGTGGCAGATACGCAGTATTTT. The chain couples TRBV20-1 to TRBJ2-3; maybe TRBD2 (5 bases). The germline CDR1 and CDR2 sequences are DFQATT and SNEGSKA (reference sequence). This CDR3 spans 14 amino acids. V lost 3 bases to trimming and J lost 4 bases, with 14 bases between them.

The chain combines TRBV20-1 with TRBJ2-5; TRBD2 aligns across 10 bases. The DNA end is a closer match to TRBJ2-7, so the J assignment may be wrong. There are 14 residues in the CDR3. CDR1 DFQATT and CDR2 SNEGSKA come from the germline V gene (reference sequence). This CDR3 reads CSARPGTSDSEQYF. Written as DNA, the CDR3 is TGCAGTGCTAGACCCGGGACTAGCGACAGCGAGCAGTACTTC.

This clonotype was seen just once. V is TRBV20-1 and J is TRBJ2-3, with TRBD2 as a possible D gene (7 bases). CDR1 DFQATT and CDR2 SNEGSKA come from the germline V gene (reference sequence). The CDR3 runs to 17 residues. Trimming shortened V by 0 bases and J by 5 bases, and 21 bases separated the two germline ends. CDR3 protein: CSAREVGGLGIRDTQYF. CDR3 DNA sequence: TGCAGTGCTAGAGAGGTGGGGGGGCTGGGGATTAGAGATACGCAGTATTTT.